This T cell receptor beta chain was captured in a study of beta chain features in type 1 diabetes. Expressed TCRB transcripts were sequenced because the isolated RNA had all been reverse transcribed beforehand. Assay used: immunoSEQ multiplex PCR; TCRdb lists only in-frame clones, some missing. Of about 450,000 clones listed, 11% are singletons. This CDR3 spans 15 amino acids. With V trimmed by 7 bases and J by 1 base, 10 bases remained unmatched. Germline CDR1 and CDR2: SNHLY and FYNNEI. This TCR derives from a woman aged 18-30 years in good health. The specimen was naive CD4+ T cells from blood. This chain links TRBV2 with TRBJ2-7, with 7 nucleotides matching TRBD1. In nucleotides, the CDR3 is TGTGCCAGCACCCAGACAGGGCTCGGGTCCTACGAGCAGTACTTC. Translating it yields CASTQTGLGSYEQYF. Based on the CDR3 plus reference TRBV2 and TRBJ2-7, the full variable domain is EPEVTQTPSHQVTQMGQEVILRCVPISNHLYFYWYRQILGQKVEFLVSFYNNEISEKSEIFDDQFSVERPDGSNFTLKIRSTKLEDSAMYFCASTQTGLGSYEQYFGPGTRLTVT.